The 2 T cell receptor beta chains listed next were all sequenced from one sample in a study of T cells in Graves' hyperthyroidism and ophthalmopathy (dated by TCRdb to about 2019). The library came from multiplex PCR. The sequencer listed for this sample is Illumina HiSeq 2000. The TCR beta CDR3 regions were amplified from RNA transcripts. For the first round of RT-PCR on the TCR CDR3, the HTBI primer set was used together with the Qiagen OneStep RT-PCR kit. TCRdb applied fastp at Q25 and MiXCR to the public reads, then kept only in-frame beta chains. Here each entry gathers all rows of one CDR3 protein and keeps the most common genes and DNA. The sample table shows 450,000 to 700,000 distinct CDR3 sequences, and around 42% are seen once. The ten largest account for under 20% of the sample. What was sequenced was peripheral blood or thyroid tissue (not recorded which). Receptors were obtained from an adult woman with Graves' disease, either hyperthyroidism or ophthalmopathy (not recorded which).

This clonotype was seen a single time. This chain uses TRBV29-1 with TRBJ1-2, with D possibly TRBD1 on 5 matching bases. Trimming took off 2 bases at V and 2 bases at J, with 6 bases between the two ends. This CDR3 has 12 residues. Germline V gene lookup returns CDR1 SQVTM and CDR2 ANQGSEA. The CDR3 bases are TGCAGCGTTGAAAACAGGAACTATGGCTACACCTTC. Translating gives CSVENRNYGYTF.

A word on this clonotype: This clone may be a read error of a much larger clone one base away. The rearrangement joins TRBV4-1 to TRBJ2-7; TRBD2 agrees at 13 bases. The CDR3 extends over 15 amino acids. Germline V gene sequence: CDR1 MGHRA, CDR2 YSYEKL. DNA of the CDR3: TGCGCCGGCAGCCAACTAGCGGGAGGGCCTTTCGAGCAGTACTTC. It encodes CAGSQLAGGPFEQYF.